This T cell receptor beta chain was found in a study of blood T cells in healthy people across ages. Study-level results: Across the age range, TCR beta diversity per million T cells fell in a roughly linear way. Percentage of naive T cells showed a strong correlation with TCR beta diversity.

In this sample, this clonotype turned up many times. What it recognizes is unknown. Sample-barcoded 5' priming and a J-beta primer mix drove a second PCR of roughly 6 to 12 cycles. TCRdb reprocessed the 5' RACE reads with MiXCR, giving one entry per CDR3 protein. The table records hundreds of thousands of distinct CDR3 sequences, about 45% of them present only once. The extraction recovered at least 5.5 micrograms of total RNA per sample. Germline V CDR1 and CDR2: SEHNR, FQNEAQ (reference sequence). There are 17 residues in the CDR3. Trimming pared 1 base from V and 3 bases from J, leaving 18 bases between.

The sequencing input was blood. This receptor was taken from a man older than 75 in good health. The chain combines TRBV7-9 with TRBJ1-2; D gene ambiguous. The CDR3, as DNA: TGTGCCAGCAGCTTAGATGGGCCACTAAGGGAGGACTATGGCTACACCTTC. Its protein product is CASSLDGPLREDYGYTF.